This TCR beta chain was sequenced in a study of T cells after yellow fever vaccination. In the study overall: It was SMART-Seq v4 Ultra Low Input that prepared the fractions with low cell numbers. Regarding the study as a whole: Booster sampling recovered most clones from primary vaccination (about 97% CD4, around 90% CD8).

This clonotype was detected a few times. Its cognate antigen is unknown. 5'RACE template switching added a universal primer site and UMIs to TCR cDNA. TCRdb re-called the 5' RACE reads with MiXCR, one entry per CDR3 protein. The sample lists about 260,000 distinct CDR3 sequences, 10% to 15% occurring once. Sequencing used CD4+ T cells sorted from PBMCs, obtained 45 days after the yellow fever booster vaccination. This clonotype was obtained from a man aged 25-45 years who received the YFV17D yellow fever vaccine.

CDR3 in amino acids: CASSSGSGGSTDTQYF. For the CDR3, the DNA is TGTGCCAGCAGCTCCGGGAGCGGGGGGAGCACAGATACGCAGTATTTT. This chain uses TRBV7-8 with TRBJ2-3; 9 nucleotides match TRBD2. This CDR3 region has 16 residues. Germline V gene sequence: CDR1 SGHVS, CDR2 FQNEAQ. Losses at the gene ends were 4 bases for V and 0 bases for J; bases not matched to a gene: 5.